Listed below are T cell receptor beta chains from one sample, sequenced in a study of blood T cell repertoires in COVID-19. Here immunoSEQ multiplex PCR was the method, and the copy in TCRdb shows in-frame clones only, minus some. The table lists about 97,000 clones, approximately 92% of them singletons, with more than 5% in the top ten. The material sequenced was peripheral blood. Receptors were obtained from a man aged 50 or older with active COVID-19. Each CDR3 is given with its conserved first and last residue. A D gene is named only where the DNA matches it firmly. A row's size may be missing; if present it is once, few, many or a size class.

13 | TRBJ1-5 | TRBV20-1 | TRBD1 | . | TGCAGTGCTAGTAACAGGGGGAATCAGCCCCAGCATTTT | CSASNRGNQPQHF
15 | TRBJ1-5 | TRBV3-1/TRBV3-2 | TRBD1 | . | TGTGCCAGCAGCCGCACAGGGGATAGCAATCAGCCCCAGCATTTT | CASSRTGDSNQPQHF
16 | TRBJ1-1 | TRBV3-1/TRBV3-2 | . | . | TGTGCCAGCAGCCAAGGATCGTTACAGGCGAACACTGAAGCTTTCTTT | CASSQGSLQANTEAFF
19 | TRBJ2-1 | TRBV11-2 | TRBD1 | . | TGTGCCAGCAGCTTAGTAGGTCAGGGGGTCATAAACTCCTACAATGAGCAGTTCTTC | CASSLVGQGVINSYNEQFF
15 | TRBJ1-6 | TRBV28 | TRBD1 | . | TGTGCCAGCAGTTTTGGGGACAGGGGCAATTCACCCCTCCACTTT | CASSFGDRGNSPLHF
13 | TRBJ1-1 | TRBV29-1 | . | . | TGCAGCGTTCAGTACAGTGAGAACACTGAAGCTTTCTTT | CSVQYSENTEAFF
13 | TRBJ2-7 | TRBV5-8 | . | . | TGTGCCAGCAGCTTGGAAGGGGCCTACGAGCAGTACTTC | CASSLEGAYEQYF
15 | TRBJ2-1 | TRBV5-4 | . | . | TGTGCCAGCAGGTCAGGGACTGCGGTCCAAAATGAGCAGTTCTTC | CASRSGTAVQNEQFF
18 | TRBJ2-2 | TRBV2 | TRBD2 | . | TGTGCCAGCCGCTCGTGGAAGCGGGAGGGCCTGAAGACCGGGGAGCTGTTTTTT | CASRSWKREGLKTGELFF
17 | TRBJ2-6 | TRBV7-3 | . | . | TGTGCCAGCAGCCAGGGACACCTTCTCTCTGGGGCCAACGTCCTGACTTTC | CASSQGHLLSGANVLTF
15 | TRBJ2-3 | TRBV7-3 | . | . | TGTGCCAGCAGCTTTAGGGGACAACGCACAGATACGCAGTATTTT | CASSFRGQRTDTQYF
14 | TRBJ1-1 | TRBV28 | . | once | TGTGCCAGCAGTTCCCCAGGGGAGAACACTGAAGCTTTCTTT | CASSSPGENTEAFF
15 | TRBJ2-1 | TRBV27 | TRBD2 | . | TGTGCCAGCAGTTTGCCAGCGGGAGCCAGCAATGAGCAGTTCTTC | CASSLPAGASNEQFF
11 | TRBJ1-2 | TRBV2 | . | . | TGTGCCACACTAGGGATGCGAGGCTACACCTTC | CATLGMRGYTF
15 | TRBJ2-1 | TRBV6-5 | . | . | TGTGCCAGCGAGATACTGCTAGCAGCCTACAATGAGCAGTTCTTC | CASEILLAAYNEQFF
15 | TRBJ2-1 | TRBV28 | . | . | TGTGCCAGCATTAATTCGGCGGGGAACTACAATGAGCAGTTCTTC | CASINSAGNYNEQFF
15 | TRBJ1-5 | TRBV23-1 | . | . | TGCGCCAGCAGTCAACCGGACAAGCGTGATCAGCCCCAGCATTTT | CASSQPDKRDQPQHF
17 | TRBJ2-6 | TRBV2 | . | . | TGTGCCAGCAGTGACAGGGGCGGGAGCTCTGGGGCCAACGTCCTGACTTTC | CASSDRGGSSGANVLTF
15 | TRBJ1-1 | TRBV4-2 | . | . | TGTGCCAGCAGCCGAGGAGCGACGGTGAACACTGAAGCTTTCTTT | CASSRGATVNTEAFF
15 | TRBJ2-2 | TRBV5-5 | TRBD1 | few | TGTGCCACAAGCCGCCGGGACAGGGGTACCGGGGAGCTGTTTTTT | CATSRRDRGTGELFF
11 | TRBJ2-1 | TRBV29-1 | . | . | TGCAGCGTTGGGGCAGACAATGAGCAGTTCTTC | CSVGADNEQFF
13 | TRBJ2-7 | TRBV28 | . | . | TGTGCCAGCAGCCAAGGACAGAAGTACGAGCAGTACTTC | CASSQGQKYEQYF
15 | TRBJ2-5 | TRBV6-5 | TRBD1 | . | TGTGCCAGCAGCCAAGGACAGGGGGCAGGAGAGACCCAGTACTTC | CASSQGQGAGETQYF
16 | TRBJ2-1 | TRBV10-3 | TRBD2 | . | TGTGCCATCAGTGAATTGGCGGGAGTTGGTCACAATGAGCAGTTCTTC | CAISELAGVGHNEQFF
14 | TRBJ1-2 | TRBV14 | TRBD1 | once | TGTGCCAGCAGCCAAACAGGGGGCGCATTTGGCTACACCTTC | CASSQTGGAFGYTF
16 | TRBJ2-2 | TRBV9 | TRBD2 | . | TGTGCCAGCAGCGTAGTTGCGGGAGGGCCTCCCGGGGAGCTGTTTTTT | CASSVVAGGPPGELFF
17 | TRBJ2-1 | TRBV5-1 | TRBD2 | . | TGCGCCAGCAGCCCCCCGGTAGCGGGAGGCTCCTACAATGAGCAGTTCTTC | CASSPPVAGGSYNEQFF
17 | TRBJ2-4 | TRBV6-1 | . | once | TGTGCCAGCAGTGAAGCAACCCCGGGACAAGCCAAAAACATTCAGTACTTC | CASSEATPGQAKNIQYF
14 | TRBJ1-2 | TRBV19 | . | . | TGTGCCAGTAGCCCCGGGACACCTCCCGATGGCTACACCTTC | CASSPGTPPDGYTF
12 | TRBJ1-5 | TRBV28 | TRBD1 | . | TGTGCCTCGCAGGGGGCCCCTCAGCCCCAGCATTTT | CASQGAPQPQHF
14 | TRBJ1-2 | TRBV3-1/TRBV3-2 | . | . | TGTGCCAGCAGCCTCGGGAGGGAAGGCTATGGCTACACCTTC | CASSLGREGYGYTF
15 | TRBJ2-1 | TRBV28 | TRBD2 | . | TGTGCCAGCAGGCTCTCGGGGGGGTCATACAATGAGCAGTTCTTC | CASRLSGGSYNEQFF
14 | TRBJ2-7 | TRBV28 | . | . | TGTGCCAGCAGAGCTTTTGGAGGGTTGTACGAGCAGTACTTC | CASRAFGGLYEQYF
13 | TRBJ1-4 | TRBV5-1 | . | . | TGCGCCAGCAGCTCAGATCCAAATGAAAAACTGTTTTTT | CASSSDPNEKLFF
14 | TRBJ2-5 | TRBV29-1 | . | . | TGCAGCGGGGGAAGCTTAGCGGCGGCGGAGACCCAGTACTTC | CSGGSLAAAETQYF
13 | TRBJ1-2 | TRBV28 | TRBD1 | . | TGTGCCAGCAGGTTGGACAGGACCTATGGCTACACCTTC | CASRLDRTYGYTF
14 | TRBJ1-5 | TRBV10-3 | . | . | TGTGCCATCAGTGACGGGGGTAGCAATCAGCCCCAGCATTTT | CAISDGGSNQPQHF
16 | TRBJ1-1 | TRBV7-3 | . | . | TGTGCCAGCAGCTTAACAGGGGGAACCGGGAACACTGAAGCTTTCTTT | CASSLTGGTGNTEAFF
18 | TRBJ2-7 | TRBV7-6 | TRBD2 | . | TGTGCCAGCAGCCAGAGACCAGTACGAAGACTAGCGGGAGACGAGCAGTACTTC | CASSQRPVRRLAGDEQYF
14 | TRBJ2-4 | TRBV28 | TRBD1 | . | TGTGCCAGCAGTTTAGGGACAGTGAGAAACATTCAGTACTTC | CASSLGTVRNIQYF
16 | TRBJ2-5 | TRBV19 | TRBD1 | . | TGTGCCAGTAGTATATGGACAGGGGGCTGGCAAGAGACCCAGTACTTC | CASSIWTGGWQETQYF
15 | TRBJ2-7 | TRBV7-9 | TRBD2 | few | TGTGCCAGCAGCCCCCGGACTAGCGGGAGCTACGAGCAGTACTTC | CASSPRTSGSYEQYF
15 | TRBJ1-1 | TRBV6-6 | TRBD1 | . | TGTGCCAGCAGTCCCGGGGACAGGGGATACCCTGAAGCTTTCTTT | CASSPGDRGYPEAFF
16 | TRBJ2-3 | TRBV5-1 | . | . | TGCGCCAGCAGCATGAGCGGACGGCCTGGCACAGATACGCAGTATTTT | CASSMSGRPGTDTQYF
15 | TRBJ2-7 | TRBV7-9 | TRBD2 | few | TGTGCCAGCAGCTTAGGGGCTAGCGGGAGAGCTGAGCAGTACTTC | CASSLGASGRAEQYF
14 | TRBJ2-2 | TRBV14 | TRBD1 | . | TGTGCCAGCAGCCACGTCGGGGACAGGGGCGAGCTGTTTTTT | CASSHVGDRGELFF
18 | TRBJ2-2 | TRBV11-3 | TRBD2 | . | TGTGCCAGCAGCCCTCCGTGGACTAGCGGGACCCTGACCGGGGAGCTGTTTTTT | CASSPPWTSGTLTGELFF
15 | TRBJ2-2 | TRBV28 | TRBD2 | . | TGTGCCAGCAGTTCTAGCGGCGCGAACACCGGGGAGCTGTTTTTT | CASSSSGANTGELFF
13 | TRBJ1-1 | TRBV18 | TRBD1 | once | TGTGCCAGCTCACCGGACAGGGATGGATTGGCTTTCTTT | CASSPDRDGLAFF
14 | TRBJ2-7 | TRBV5-1 | . | . | TGCGCCAGCAGCCCTCAGCCTAGCGCCTACGAGCAGTACTTC | CASSPQPSAYEQYF
13 | TRBJ1-1 | TRBV28 | . | . | TGTGCCAGCAGTTTGCAGGGGAACACTGAAGCTTTCTTT | CASSLQGNTEAFF
15 | TRBJ2-7 | TRBV5-1 | TRBD2 | few | TGCGCCAGCAGCCTGGGGGTAGCGGGAGCCTACGAGCAGTACTTC | CASSLGVAGAYEQYF